One T cell receptor (beta chain) is described in this entry. These data belong to a study of cytomegalovirus exposure and HLA in healthy donors. Primers included in the PCR were 60 Vbeta and 13 Jbeta primers. Using immunoSEQ multiplex PCR, the repertoire was profiled, and TCRdb retains in-frame clones only, with some absent. Of around 240,000 clones in the sample, roughly 82% are singletons; the top ten hold around 5%. CDR1 is LNHDA and CDR2 is SQIVND in the germline V gene (reference sequence). CDR3 size: 15 residues. V was cut by 3 bases and J by 4 bases, with 15 bases left in between. This receptor was taken from a woman aged 40 to 49 in good health and CMV-seropositive. The rearrangement links TRBV19 to TRBJ1-2; D gene unclear. Input material: PBMCs. CDR3 sequence reads: CASSIGSPWAYGYTF. CDR3 DNA: TGTGCCAGTAGTATTGGGTCCCCCTGGGCCTATGGCTACACCTTC.